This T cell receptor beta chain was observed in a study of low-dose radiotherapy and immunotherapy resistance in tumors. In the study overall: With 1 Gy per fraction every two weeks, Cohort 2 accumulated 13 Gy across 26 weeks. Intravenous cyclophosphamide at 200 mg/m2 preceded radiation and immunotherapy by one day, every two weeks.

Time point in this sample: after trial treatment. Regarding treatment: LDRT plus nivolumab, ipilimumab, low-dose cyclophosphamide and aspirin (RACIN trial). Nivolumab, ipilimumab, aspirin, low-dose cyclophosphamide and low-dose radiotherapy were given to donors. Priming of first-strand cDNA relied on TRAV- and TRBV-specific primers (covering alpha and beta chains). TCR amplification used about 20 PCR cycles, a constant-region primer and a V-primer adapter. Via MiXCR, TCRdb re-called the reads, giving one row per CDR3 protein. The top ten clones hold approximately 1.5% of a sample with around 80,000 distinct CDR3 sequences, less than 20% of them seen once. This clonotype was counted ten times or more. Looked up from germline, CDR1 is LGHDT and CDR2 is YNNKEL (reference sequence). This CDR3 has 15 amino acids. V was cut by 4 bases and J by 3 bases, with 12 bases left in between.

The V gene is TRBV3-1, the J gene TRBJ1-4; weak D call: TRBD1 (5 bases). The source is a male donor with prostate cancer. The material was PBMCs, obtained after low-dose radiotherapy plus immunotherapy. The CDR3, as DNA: TGTGCCAGCAGCCGTGCCGGGACGGCTAATGAAAAACTGTTTTTT. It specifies CASSRAGTANEKLFF. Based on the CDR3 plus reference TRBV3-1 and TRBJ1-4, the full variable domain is DTAVSQTPKYLVTQMGNDKSIKCEQNLGHDTMYWYKQDSKKFLKIMFSYNNKELIINETVPNRFSPKSPDKAHLNLHINSLELGDSAVYFCASSRAGTANEKLFFGSGTQLSVL.